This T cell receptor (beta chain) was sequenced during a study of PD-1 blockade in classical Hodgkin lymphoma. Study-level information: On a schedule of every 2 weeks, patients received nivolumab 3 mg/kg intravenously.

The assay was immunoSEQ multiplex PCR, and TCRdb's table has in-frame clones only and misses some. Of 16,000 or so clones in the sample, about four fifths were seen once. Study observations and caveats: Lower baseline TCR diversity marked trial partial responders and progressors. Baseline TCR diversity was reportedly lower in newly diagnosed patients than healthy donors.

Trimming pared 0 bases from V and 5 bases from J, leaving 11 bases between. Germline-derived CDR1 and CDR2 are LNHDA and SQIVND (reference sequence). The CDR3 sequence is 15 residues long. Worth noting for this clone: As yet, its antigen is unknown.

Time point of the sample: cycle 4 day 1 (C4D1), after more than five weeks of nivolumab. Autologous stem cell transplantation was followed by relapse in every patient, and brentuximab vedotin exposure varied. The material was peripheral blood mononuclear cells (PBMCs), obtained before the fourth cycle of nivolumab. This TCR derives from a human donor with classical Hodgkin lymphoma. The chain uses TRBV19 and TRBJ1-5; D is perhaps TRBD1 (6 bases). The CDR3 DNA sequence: TGTGCCAGTAGTATAGAGACAGGAAAGGATCAGCCCCAGCATTTT. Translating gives CASSIETGKDQPQHF. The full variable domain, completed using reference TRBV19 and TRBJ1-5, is DGGITQSPKYLFRKEGQNVTLSCEQNLNHDAMYWYRQDPGQGLRLIYYSQIVNDFQKGDIAEGYSVSREKKESFPLTVTSAQKNPTAFYLCASSIETGKDQPQHFGDGTRLSIL.